This T cell receptor (beta chain) is from a study of T cell responses to AZD1222 COVID-19 vaccine. Study as a whole: Second doses at about 4 or about 12 weeks were pooled.

Assay used: immunoSEQ multiplex PCR; TCRdb lists only in-frame clones, some missing. This sample carries some 130,000 clones, 93% of them seen once, and the ten largest clones take 2.5% to 4%. Findings of the study overall: Among the donors, most were white British and more were female, and clonal diversity was possibly underestimated. Spike-wide vaccine-associated CD4 TCRs dominated at 160-218 and 743-854.

Trimming removed 3 bases at V and 3 bases at J, with 6 bases between. This CDR3 region has 13 residues. The germline CDR1 and CDR2 sequences are LNHDA and SQIVND (reference sequence). As concerns this clone: Its cognate antigen is unknown.

This receptor was obtained from an adult in good health. Specimen: peripheral blood, collected on day 0 of AZD1222 vaccination. This chain links TRBV19 with TRBJ1-5; unclear D gene. The CDR3 DNA reads as TGTGCCAGTAGTATTAACCCCAATCAGCCCCAGCATTTT. Protein product: CASSINPNQPQHF.